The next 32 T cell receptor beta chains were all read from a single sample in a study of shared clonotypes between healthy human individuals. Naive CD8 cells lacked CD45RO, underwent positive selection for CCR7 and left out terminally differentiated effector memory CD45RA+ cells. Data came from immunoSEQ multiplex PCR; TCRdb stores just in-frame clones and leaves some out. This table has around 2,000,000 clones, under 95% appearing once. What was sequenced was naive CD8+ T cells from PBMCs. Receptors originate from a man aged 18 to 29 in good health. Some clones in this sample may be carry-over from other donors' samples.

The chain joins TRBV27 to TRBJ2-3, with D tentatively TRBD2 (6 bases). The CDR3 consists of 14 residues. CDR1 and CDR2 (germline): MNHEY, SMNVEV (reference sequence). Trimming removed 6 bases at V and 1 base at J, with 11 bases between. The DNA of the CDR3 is TGTGCCAGCAGCCCGCGGAGGGGCACAGATACGCAGTATTTT. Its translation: CASSPRRGTDTQYF.

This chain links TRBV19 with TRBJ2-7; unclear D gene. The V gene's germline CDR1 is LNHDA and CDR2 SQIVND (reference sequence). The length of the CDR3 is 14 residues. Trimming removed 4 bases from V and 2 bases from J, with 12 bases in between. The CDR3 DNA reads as TGTGCCAGTAGTACAGGTTTTGGAACCTACGAGCAGTACTTC. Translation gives CASSTGFGTYEQYF.

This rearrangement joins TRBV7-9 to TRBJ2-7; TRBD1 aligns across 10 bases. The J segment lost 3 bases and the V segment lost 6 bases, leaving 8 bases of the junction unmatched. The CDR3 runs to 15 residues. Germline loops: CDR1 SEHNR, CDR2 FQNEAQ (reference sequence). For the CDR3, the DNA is TGTGCCAGCAGGGACCCGGGACAGGGGATCTACGAGCAGTACTTC. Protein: CASRDPGQGIYEQYF.

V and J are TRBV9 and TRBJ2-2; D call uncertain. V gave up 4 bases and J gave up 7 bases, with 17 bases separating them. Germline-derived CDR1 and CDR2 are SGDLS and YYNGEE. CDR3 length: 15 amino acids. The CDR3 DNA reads TGTGCCAGCAGCCTGAACCTCCAAGTGGGCGGGGAGCTGTTTTTT. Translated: CASSLNLQVGGELFF.

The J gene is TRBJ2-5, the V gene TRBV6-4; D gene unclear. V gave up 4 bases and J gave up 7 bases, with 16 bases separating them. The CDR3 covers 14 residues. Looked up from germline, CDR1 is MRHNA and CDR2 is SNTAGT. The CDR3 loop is CASSGTLGPGTQYF. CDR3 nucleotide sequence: TGTGCCAGCAGTGGAACTCTTGGGCCCGGGACCCAGTACTTC.

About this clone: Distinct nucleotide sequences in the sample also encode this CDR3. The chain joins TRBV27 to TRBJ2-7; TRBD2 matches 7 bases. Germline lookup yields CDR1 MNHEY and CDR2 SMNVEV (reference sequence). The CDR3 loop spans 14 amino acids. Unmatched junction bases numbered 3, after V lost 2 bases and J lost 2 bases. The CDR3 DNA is TGTGCCAGCAGTTTAGGCGGGAGCCCCTACGAGCAGTACTTC. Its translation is CASSLGGSPYEQYF.

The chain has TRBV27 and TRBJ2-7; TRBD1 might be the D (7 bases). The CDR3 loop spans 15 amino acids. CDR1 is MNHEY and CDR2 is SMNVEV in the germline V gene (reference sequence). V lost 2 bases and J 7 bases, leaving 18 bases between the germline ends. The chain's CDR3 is CASSLGPGGLGEQYF. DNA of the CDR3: TGTGCCAGCAGTTTAGGGCCAGGGGGGCTTGGGGAGCAGTACTTC.

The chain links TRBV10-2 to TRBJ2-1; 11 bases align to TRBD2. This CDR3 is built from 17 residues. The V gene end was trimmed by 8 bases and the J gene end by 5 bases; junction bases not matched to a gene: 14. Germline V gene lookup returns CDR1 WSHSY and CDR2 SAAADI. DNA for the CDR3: TGCGCCAGCTCGCTTTTCGGACTAGCGGGTTTGAACAATGAGCAGTTCTTC. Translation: CASSLFGLAGLNNEQFF.

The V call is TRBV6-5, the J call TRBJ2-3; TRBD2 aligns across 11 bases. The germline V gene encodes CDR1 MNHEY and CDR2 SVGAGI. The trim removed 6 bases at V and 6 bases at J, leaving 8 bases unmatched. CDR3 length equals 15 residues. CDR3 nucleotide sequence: TGTGCCAGCAGCCTCCTAGCGGGAGGTTCGGATACGCAGTATTTT. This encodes CASSLLAGGSDTQYF.

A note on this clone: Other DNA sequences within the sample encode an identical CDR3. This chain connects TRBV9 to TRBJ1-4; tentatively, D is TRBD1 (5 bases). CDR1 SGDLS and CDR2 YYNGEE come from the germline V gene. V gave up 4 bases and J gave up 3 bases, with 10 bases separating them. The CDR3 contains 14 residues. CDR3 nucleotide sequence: TGTGCCAGCAGCCCCGGGGGGGCTAATGAAAAACTGTTTTTT. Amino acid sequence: CASSPGGANEKLFF.

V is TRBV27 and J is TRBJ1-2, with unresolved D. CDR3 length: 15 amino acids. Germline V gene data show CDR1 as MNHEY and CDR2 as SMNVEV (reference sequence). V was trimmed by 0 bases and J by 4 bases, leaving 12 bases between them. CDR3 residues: CASSLSRWGGYGYTF. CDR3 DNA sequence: TGTGCCAGCAGTTTATCGCGCTGGGGTGGCTATGGCTACACCTTC.

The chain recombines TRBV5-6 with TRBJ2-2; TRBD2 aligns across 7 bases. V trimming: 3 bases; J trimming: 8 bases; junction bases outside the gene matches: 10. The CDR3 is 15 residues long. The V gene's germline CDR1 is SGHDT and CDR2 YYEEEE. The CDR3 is CASSWGTITPGELFF. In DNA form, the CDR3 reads TGTGCCAGCAGCTGGGGGACTATAACCCCAGGGGAGCTGTTTTTT.

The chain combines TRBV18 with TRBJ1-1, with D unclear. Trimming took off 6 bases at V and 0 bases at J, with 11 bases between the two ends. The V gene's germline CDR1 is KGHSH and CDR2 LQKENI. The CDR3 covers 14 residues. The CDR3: CASSPGSMNTEAFF. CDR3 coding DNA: TGTGCCAGCTCCCCGGGGAGTATGAACACTGAAGCTTTCTTT.

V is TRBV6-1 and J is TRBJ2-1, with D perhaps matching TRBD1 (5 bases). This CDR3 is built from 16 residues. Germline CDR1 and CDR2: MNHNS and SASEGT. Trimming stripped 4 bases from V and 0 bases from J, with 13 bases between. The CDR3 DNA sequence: TGTGCCAGCAGTGTCCTGGGGCAGAGCTCCTACAATGAGCAGTTCTTC. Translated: CASSVLGQSSYNEQFF.

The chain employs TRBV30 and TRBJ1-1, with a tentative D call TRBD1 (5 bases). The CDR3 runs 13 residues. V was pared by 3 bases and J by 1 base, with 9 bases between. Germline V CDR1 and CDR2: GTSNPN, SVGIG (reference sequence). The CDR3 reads CAWSRGQNTEAFF. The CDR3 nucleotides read TGTGCCTGGAGCCGAGGACAGAACACTGAAGCTTTCTTT. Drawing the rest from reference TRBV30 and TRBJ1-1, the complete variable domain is SQTIHQWPATLVQPVGSPLSLECTVEGTSNPNLYWYRQAAGRGLQLLFYSVGIGQISSEVPQNLSASRPQDRQFILSSKKLLLSDSGFYLCAWSRGQNTEAFFGQGTRLTVV.

This chain's CDR3 is CASGHGGRYEQYF. The CDR3 DNA sequence: TGTGCCAGCGGACATGGCGGACGGTACGAGCAGTACTTC. This rearrangement joins TRBV27 to TRBJ2-7; weak D call: TRBD1 (5 bases). The CDR3 runs to 13 residues. V gave up 8 bases and J gave up 4 bases, with 15 bases separating them. CDR1 and CDR2 (germline): MNHEY, SMNVEV (reference sequence).

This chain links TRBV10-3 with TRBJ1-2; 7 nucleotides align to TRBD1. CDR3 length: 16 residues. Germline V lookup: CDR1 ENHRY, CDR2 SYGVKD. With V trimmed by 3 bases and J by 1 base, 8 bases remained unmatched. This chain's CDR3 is CAISDPEQGYNYGYTF. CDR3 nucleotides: TGTGCCATCAGTGATCCCGAACAGGGGTATAACTATGGCTACACCTTC.

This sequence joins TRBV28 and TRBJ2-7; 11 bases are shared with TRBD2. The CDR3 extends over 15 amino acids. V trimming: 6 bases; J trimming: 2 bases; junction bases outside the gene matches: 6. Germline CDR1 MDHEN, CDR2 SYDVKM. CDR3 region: CASSYLAGGPYEQYF. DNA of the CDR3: TGTGCCAGCAGCTACTTAGCGGGAGGGCCCTACGAGCAGTACTTC.

The CDR3 DNA sequence: TGTGCCAGCAGGGCAGGACTAGCCCTATACAATGAGCAGTTCTTC. This gives the protein CASRAGLALYNEQFF. The J gene is TRBJ2-1, the V gene TRBV6-1, with 8 bases fitting TRBD2. Germline CDR1 reads MNHNS; CDR2 reads SASEGT. This CDR3 has 15 amino acids. V lost 6 bases, J lost 4 bases, and 8 bases stayed unmatched.

In DNA, the CDR3 is TGTGCCAGCAGTCCCGGACCGGGACTAGCTCTTTACGAGCAGTACTTC. Translating it yields CASSPGPGLALYEQYF. The chain uses TRBV27 and TRBJ2-7; 9 bases are shared with TRBD2. Germline assignment: CDR1 MNHEY and CDR2 SMNVEV (reference sequence). Unmatched junction bases numbered 12, after V lost 5 bases and J lost 4 bases. CDR3 length: 16 amino acids.

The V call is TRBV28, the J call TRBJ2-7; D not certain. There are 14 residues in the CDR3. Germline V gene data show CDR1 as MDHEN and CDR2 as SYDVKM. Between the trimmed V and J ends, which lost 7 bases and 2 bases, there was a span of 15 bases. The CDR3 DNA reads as TGTGCCAGCAAATTGGGTTTTCCCGCCTACGAGCAGTACTTC. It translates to CASKLGFPAYEQYF.

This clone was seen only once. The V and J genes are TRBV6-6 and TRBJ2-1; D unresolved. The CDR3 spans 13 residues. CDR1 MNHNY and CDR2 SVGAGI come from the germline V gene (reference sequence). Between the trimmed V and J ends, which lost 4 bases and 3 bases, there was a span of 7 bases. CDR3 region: CASSLGIYNEQFF. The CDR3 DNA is TGTGCCAGCAGTTTGGGGATCTACAATGAGCAGTTCTTC.

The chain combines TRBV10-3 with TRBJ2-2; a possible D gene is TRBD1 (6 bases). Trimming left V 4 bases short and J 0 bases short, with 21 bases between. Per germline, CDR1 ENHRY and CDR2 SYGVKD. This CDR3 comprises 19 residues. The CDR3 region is CAISVGPPGHTTNTGELFF. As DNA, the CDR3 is TGTGCCATCAGTGTTGGGCCCCCGGGACACACGACGAACACCGGGGAGCTGTTTTTT.

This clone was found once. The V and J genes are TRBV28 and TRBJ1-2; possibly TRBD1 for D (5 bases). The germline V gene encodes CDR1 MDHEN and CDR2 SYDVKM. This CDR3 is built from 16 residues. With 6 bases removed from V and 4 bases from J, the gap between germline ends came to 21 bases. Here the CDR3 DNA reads TGTGCCAGCAGCTTCACACGTGGCGGGACGGGCTATGGCTACACCTTC. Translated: CASSFTRGGTGYGYTF.

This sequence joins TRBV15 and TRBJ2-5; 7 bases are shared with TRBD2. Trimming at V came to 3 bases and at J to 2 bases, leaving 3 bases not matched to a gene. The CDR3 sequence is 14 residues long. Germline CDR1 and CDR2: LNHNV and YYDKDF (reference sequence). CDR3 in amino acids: CATSSVSGQETQYF. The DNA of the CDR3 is TGTGCCACCAGCAGCGTTAGCGGGCAAGAGACCCAGTACTTC.

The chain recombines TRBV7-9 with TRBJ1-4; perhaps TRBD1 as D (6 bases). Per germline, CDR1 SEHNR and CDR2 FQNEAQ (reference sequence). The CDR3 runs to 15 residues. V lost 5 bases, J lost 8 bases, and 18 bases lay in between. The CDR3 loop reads CASSEREGVSEKLFF. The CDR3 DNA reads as TGTGCCAGCAGCGAAAGAGAGGGGGTCTCGGAAAAACTGTTTTTT.

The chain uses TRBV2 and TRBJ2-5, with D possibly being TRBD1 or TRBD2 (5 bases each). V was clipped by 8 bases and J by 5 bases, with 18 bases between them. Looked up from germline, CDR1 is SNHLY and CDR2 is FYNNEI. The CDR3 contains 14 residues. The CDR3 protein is CASRGWGVGETQYF. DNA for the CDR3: TGTGCCAGCCGGGGTTGGGGCGTGGGGGAGACCCAGTACTTC.

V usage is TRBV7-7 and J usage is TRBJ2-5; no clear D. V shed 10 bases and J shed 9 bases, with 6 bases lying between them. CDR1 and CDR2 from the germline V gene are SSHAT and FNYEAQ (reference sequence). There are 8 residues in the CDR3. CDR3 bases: TGTGCCACCGCTGCCCAGTACTTC. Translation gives CATAAQYF.

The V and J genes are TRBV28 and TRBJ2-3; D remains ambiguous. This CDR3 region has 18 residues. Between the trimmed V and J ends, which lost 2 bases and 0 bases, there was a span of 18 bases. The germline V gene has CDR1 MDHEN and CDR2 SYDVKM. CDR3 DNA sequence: TGTGCCAGCAGTTTACCCTTTATTGCGGTTGAAAGCACAGATACGCAGTATTTT. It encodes CASSLPFIAVESTDTQYF.

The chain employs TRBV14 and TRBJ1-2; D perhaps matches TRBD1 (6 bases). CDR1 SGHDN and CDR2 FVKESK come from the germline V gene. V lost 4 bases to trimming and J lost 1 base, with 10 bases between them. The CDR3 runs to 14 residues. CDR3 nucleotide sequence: TGTGCCAGCAGCCCAGCGGACAGTAACTATGGCTACACCTTC. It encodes CASSPADSNYGYTF. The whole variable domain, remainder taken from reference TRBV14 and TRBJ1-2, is EAGVTQFPSHSVIEKGQTVTLRCDPISGHDNLYWYRRVMGKEIKFLLHFVKESKQDESGMPNNRFLAERTGGTYSTLKVQPAELEDSGVYFCASSPADSNYGYTFGSGTRLTVV.

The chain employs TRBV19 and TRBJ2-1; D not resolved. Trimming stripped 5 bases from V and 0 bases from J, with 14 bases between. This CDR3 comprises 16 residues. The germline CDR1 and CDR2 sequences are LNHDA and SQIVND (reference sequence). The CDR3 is CASSLLASSSYNEQFF. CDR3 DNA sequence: TGTGCCAGTAGTCTATTGGCGTCGAGCTCCTACAATGAGCAGTTCTTC.

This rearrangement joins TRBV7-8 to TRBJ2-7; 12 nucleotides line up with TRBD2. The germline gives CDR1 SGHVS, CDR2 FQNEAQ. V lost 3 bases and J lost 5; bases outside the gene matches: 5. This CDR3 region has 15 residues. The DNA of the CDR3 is TGTGCCAGCAGCTTGGGGACTAGCGGGCCTAACGAGCAGTACTTC. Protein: CASSLGTSGPNEQYF.